What follows are 18 T cell receptor beta chains derived from one specimen sequenced in a study of cytotoxic CD8 clonotypes in ibrutinib-treated CLL. Sequenced by immunoSEQ multiplex PCR; TCRdb stores in-frame clones only, minus some. The sample holds a few hundred thousand clones, 67% seen once. Sample: PBMCs, taken after 36 months of ibrutinib treatment. The receptors originated from a human donor with chronic lymphocytic leukemia.

The chain joins TRBV7-9 to TRBJ1-1; D ambiguous. The CDR3 length is 15 residues. Germline loops: CDR1 SEHNR, CDR2 FQNEAQ (reference sequence). V lost 1 base to trimming and J lost 0 bases, with 9 bases between them. The CDR3 region has the DNA TGTGCCAGCAGCTTAGTTGGACGGGTGAACACTGAAGCTTTCTTT. This sequence encodes CASSLVGRVNTEAFF.

This clone came up a few times. This chain links TRBV2 with TRBJ1-4; the D is unclear. Germline V gene sequence: CDR1 SNHLY, CDR2 FYNNEI. The germline V and J ends were trimmed by 3 bases and 10 bases, with 15 bases remaining between them. This CDR3 comprises 14 residues. The CDR3 DNA sequence: TGTGCCAGCAGTGACCCGACTCCTGGCGGAAAACTGTTTTTT. Protein: CASSDPTPGGKLFF.

The rearrangement uses TRBV6-5 and TRBJ2-4; D not certain. In germline, CDR1 is MNHEY, CDR2 SVGAGI. V was trimmed by 6 bases and J by 0 bases, leaving 6 bases between them. This CDR3 region has 13 residues. This CDR3 is CASRQLAKNIQYF. CDR3 DNA sequence: TGTGCCAGCAGACAGTTAGCCAAAAACATTCAGTACTTC.

This chain links TRBV15 with TRBJ1-2; D gene unclear. CDR3 length: 15 residues. The V gene lost 0 bases and the J gene lost 6 bases, with 14 bases spanning the gap. CDR1 is LNHNV and CDR2 is YYDKDF in the germline V gene (reference sequence). This CDR3 reads CATSRDRGQVHGYTF. In DNA form, the CDR3 reads TGTGCCACCAGCAGAGATCGGGGTCAGGTTCATGGCTACACCTTC.

This clone was recorded once. The CDR3: CASSLQLGDQPQHF. DNA for the CDR3: TGCGCCAGCAGCTTGCAGCTTGGGGATCAGCCCCAGCATTTT. J is TRBJ1-5 and V is TRBV5-1; D gene uncertain. The ends were cut back, 1 base at V and 5 bases at J, with 10 bases in the middle. Germline CDR1 reads SGHRS; CDR2 reads YFSETQ. The CDR3 has 14 amino acids.

The chain links TRBV5-4 to TRBJ2-1; possibly TRBD1 for D (6 bases). Trimming cost V 3 bases and J 5 bases, with 9 bases left between them. The CDR3 is made up of 13 amino acids. Germline V gene data show CDR1 as SGHNT and CDR2 as YYREEE (reference sequence). The CDR3 loop is CASSSNRDNEQFF. The CDR3, as DNA: TGTGCCAGCAGCTCTAACAGGGACAATGAGCAGTTCTTC.

This chain links TRBV14 with TRBJ1-1, with 9 bases lining up with TRBD1. Germline loops: CDR1 SGHDN, CDR2 FVKESK. The CDR3 has 15 amino acids. V gave up 2 bases and J gave up 5 bases; unmatched junction bases: 6. The DNA for the CDR3 is TGTGCCAGCAGCCAACGTACAGGGGGCAGGACTGAAGCTTTCTTT. Protein product: CASSQRTGGRTEAFF.

The genes are TRBV5-1 and TRBJ2-2; TRBD2 is a possible D gene (6 bases). The ends were cut back, 0 bases at V and 6 bases at J, with 12 bases in the middle. Germline assignment: CDR1 SGHRS and CDR2 YFSETQ. CDR3 length: 15 residues. The CDR3 is CASSLESLASGELFF. CDR3 nucleotide sequence: TGCGCCAGCAGCTTGGAGTCGCTAGCGTCCGGGGAGCTGTTTTTT.

The chain employs TRBV5-6 and TRBJ2-5; D is undetermined. The DNA matches TRBJ2-7 better at its end, which makes the J call doubtful. Germline V CDR1 and CDR2: SGHDT, YYEEEE. The CDR3 is 12 residues long. The CDR3 DNA is TGTGCCAGCAGCACCGGTATAACCGAGCAGTACTTC. It yields the protein CASSTGITEQYF.

The V call is TRBV25-1, the J call TRBJ2-3, with 8 nucleotides matching TRBD2. The junction had 13 bases not matched to a gene; V was cut back by 1 base and J by 4 bases. There are 18 residues in the CDR3. Germline CDR1 reads MGHDK; CDR2 reads SYGVNS. The CDR3 bases are TGTGCCAGCAGTGAATCTTTCTCCGGGACTAGGTACGCAGATACGCAGTATTTT. Its protein product is CASSESFSGTRYADTQYF.

The gene calls are TRBV29-1 and TRBJ1-5; D is undetermined. Germline V CDR1 and CDR2: SQVTM, ANQGSEA. Deletions cut 4 bases from V and 0 bases from J, with 10 bases between. This CDR3 is 14 amino acids long. In DNA form, the CDR3 reads TGCAGCGTTGCTCCCGGTAATAGCAATCAGCCCCAGCATTTT. Its protein is CSVAPGNSNQPQHF.

The chain uses TRBV28 and TRBJ2-7; no reliable D call. The CDR3 totals 11 residues. The germline V gene encodes CDR1 MDHEN and CDR2 SYDVKM. The germline V and J ends were trimmed by 3 bases and 5 bases, with 5 bases remaining between them. The CDR3 DNA follows: TGTGCCAGCAGTTTTCGGGACGAGCAGTACTTC. It codes for CASSFRDEQYF.

This sequence joins TRBV12-5 and TRBJ1-3; 9 bases are a match to TRBD1. There are 17 residues in the CDR3. J gave up 4 bases and V 5 bases, and 12 bases lay outside the gene matches. The germline gives CDR1 LGHNT, CDR2 FRNRAP. In DNA form, the CDR3 reads TGTGCTAGTGGTCCGGGGACAGGGAAGTTCGCCGGAAACACCATATATTTT. Protein product: CASGPGTGKFAGNTIYF.

The chain carries TRBV27 and TRBJ2-7; D uncertain. V lost 6 bases to trimming and J lost 5 bases, with 23 bases between them. Germline values: CDR1 MNHEY, CDR2 SMNVEV (reference sequence). This CDR3 comprises 16 residues. The CDR3 here is CASSPLLWPLPHEQYF. The CDR3 coding sequence is TGTGCCAGCAGCCCCCTGCTCTGGCCCCTACCCCACGAGCAGTACTTC.

CDR3: CASSFTTATDTQYF. CDR3 DNA: TGTGCCAGCAGCTTTACGACAGCCACAGATACGCAGTATTTT. The V gene is TRBV7-9, the J gene TRBJ2-3; D is possibly TRBD1 (5 bases). The CDR3 is 14 amino acids. The ends were cut back, 3 bases at V and 2 bases at J, with 9 bases in the middle. CDR1 and CDR2 from the germline V gene are SEHNR and FQNEAQ (reference sequence).

The gene calls are TRBV10-3 and TRBJ1-3; D gene unclear. CDR1 is ENHRY, CDR2 SYGVKD, per germline. CDR3 length: 14 amino acids. Trimming took off 1 base at V and 2 bases at J, with 6 bases between the two ends. This chain's CDR3 is CAISELGTGNTIYF. In DNA, the CDR3 is TGTGCCATCAGTGAGTTGGGGACTGGAAACACCATATATTTT.

The chain carries TRBV15 and TRBJ2-7; 10 bases align to TRBD1. The CDR3 length is 15 residues. The V gene end was trimmed by 2 bases and the J gene end by 3 bases; junction bases not matched to a gene: 4. Germline V CDR1 and CDR2: LNHNV, YYDKDF (reference sequence). CDR3 amino acids: CATSRKTGGSYEQYF. The CDR3 coding sequence is TGTGCCACCAGCAGAAAGACAGGGGGCAGCTACGAGCAGTACTTC.

This clone has only one observation. The chain combines TRBV7-8 with TRBJ2-6; maybe TRBD1 (6 bases). Trimming pared 1 base from V and 2 bases from J, leaving 15 bases between. The CDR3 sequence is 18 residues long. CDR1 SGHVS and CDR2 FQNEAQ come from the germline V gene. The CDR3 spells CASSLDPGAGTGANVLTF. The CDR3, as DNA: TGTGCCAGCAGCTTAGACCCAGGGGCTGGGACTGGGGCCAACGTCCTGACTTTC.